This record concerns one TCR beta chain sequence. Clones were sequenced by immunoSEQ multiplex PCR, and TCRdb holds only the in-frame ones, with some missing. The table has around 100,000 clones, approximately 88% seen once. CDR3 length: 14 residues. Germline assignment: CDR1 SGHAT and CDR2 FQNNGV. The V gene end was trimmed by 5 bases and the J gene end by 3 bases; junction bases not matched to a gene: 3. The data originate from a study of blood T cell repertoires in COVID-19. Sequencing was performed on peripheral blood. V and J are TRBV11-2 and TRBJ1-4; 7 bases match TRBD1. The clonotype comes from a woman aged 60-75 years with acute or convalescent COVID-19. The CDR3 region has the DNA TGTGCCAGCAGCACCCAGGGGGCTAATGAAAAACTGTTTTTT. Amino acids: CASSTQGANEKLFF.